This T cell receptor beta chain is from a study of blood T cell dynamics during melanoma immunotherapy. V lost 3 bases, J lost 2 bases, and 6 bases stayed unmatched. Germline V CDR1 and CDR2: SGHRS, YFSETQ. The CDR3 consists of 15 residues. Sequenced by immunoSEQ multiplex PCR; TCRdb stores in-frame clones only, minus some. The profile covers about 12,000 clones, with roughly 91% appearing a single time and 3% to 4% taken by the ten largest. Time point in this sample: pre-treatment baseline. This clone was found a few times. The input for sequencing was blood, taken from a patient treated with checkpoint blockade. The chain employs TRBV5-1 and TRBJ1-2; TRBD1 matches 8 bases. This clonotype was obtained from a human donor with melanoma. This chain's CDR3 is CASSSQGQANYGYTF. The CDR3 region has the DNA TGCGCCAGCAGCTCACAGGGACAGGCGAACTATGGCTACACCTTC.